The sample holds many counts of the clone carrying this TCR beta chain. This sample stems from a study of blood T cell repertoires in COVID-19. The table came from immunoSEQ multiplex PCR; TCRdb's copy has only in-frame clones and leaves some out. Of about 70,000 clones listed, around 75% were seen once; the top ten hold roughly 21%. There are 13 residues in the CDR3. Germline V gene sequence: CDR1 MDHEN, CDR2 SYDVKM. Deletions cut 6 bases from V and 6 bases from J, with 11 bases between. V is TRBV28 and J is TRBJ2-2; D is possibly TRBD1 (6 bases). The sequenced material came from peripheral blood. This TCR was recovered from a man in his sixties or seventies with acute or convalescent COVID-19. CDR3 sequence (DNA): TGTGCCAGCAGAATACAGGGAGCCGGGGAGCTGTTTTTT. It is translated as CASRIQGAGELFF.